This TCR beta chain was recovered during a study of blood T cell repertoires in COVID-19. Study details: Nucleic acid was either cDNA or gDNA, and it came from T cells, B-cell-depleted T cells, or PBMCs.

CDR1 and CDR2 (germline): SGDLS, YYNGEE. Trimming shortened V by 0 bases and J by 0 bases, and 16 bases separated the two germline ends. The CDR3 has 17 amino acids. The repertoire was sequenced with immunoSEQ multiplex PCR; TCRdb's copy has only in-frame clones and lacks some. This sample has fewer than 450,000 clones, with about nine tenths found just once. Source material: peripheral blood. The V call is TRBV9, the J call TRBJ2-7, with D possibly TRBD2 on 5 matching bases. The clonotype was recovered from a woman between 65 and 79 years old with COVID-19, enrolled during active disease. The CDR3, as DNA: TGTGCCAGCAGCGTAGGACCTAGCCGCCCGAGCTCCTACGAGCAGTACTTC. It encodes CASSVGPSRPSSYEQYF.